This TCR beta chain emerged from a study of monozygotic twins with inflammatory bowel disease. Overall study findings and caveats: Those with IBD had lower TCRbeta diversity (inverse Simpson) than their healthy co-twins did.

TCRdb reprocessed the 5' RACE reads and reports one entry per CDR3 protein, with no DNA. The sample's table shows 150,000 to 200,000 distinct CDR3 sequences. About this clonotype itself: Its target is not known.

This CDR3 is 16 amino acids long. Germline V lookup: CDR1 SGDLS, CDR2 YYNGEE. Sequenced material: blood. This clonotype originated in a human donor with ulcerative colitis or Crohn's disease, or a healthy co-twin of an affected twin (not recorded which). The gene calls are TRBV9 and TRBJ2-5; TCRdb's D call of TRBD2 is untestable without DNA. The CDR3 sequence is CASSALMGLAQETQYF.